This TCR beta chain was observed in a study of T cell repertoires in cytomegalovirus infection. Looking at the study overall: It can be stated that public TCR beta signatures indicated CMV infection as well as a matching HLA type.

Study-level points and caveats: The ex vivo response showed dominance by HLA-C-restricted CMV-specific TCR beta clonotypes. Accumulated public TCR beta family frequency recognized individuals carrying CMV together with the relevant HLA.

This clonotype was seen ten or more times. Its specificity is unknown. V was clipped by 5 bases and J by 5 bases, with 16 bases between them. The CDR3 has 15 amino acids. Germline CDR1 reads SNHLY; CDR2 reads FYNNEI. TCRdb re-analysed the reads in MiXCR, keeping a single row per CDR3 protein. Among almost 300,000 distinct CDR3 sequences listed, around 10% were seen once. The TCR sequence derives from a human donor in good health (CMV status not recorded). Some clones in this sample may be carry-over from other donors' samples. V usage is TRBV2 and J usage is TRBJ2-1, with D possibly being TRBD2 (6 bases). Material for sequencing was PBMCs. The CDR3 nucleotides read TGTGCCAGCAGTAAGAGGCGGGAAAAGGACAATGAGCAGTTCTTC. This gives the protein CASSKRREKDNEQFF.